These 29 T cell receptor beta chains were all obtained from the same sample, sequenced in a study of blood T cell repertoires in COVID-19. Here immunoSEQ multiplex PCR was the method, and the copy in TCRdb shows in-frame clones only, minus some. The data contain about 210,000 clones, approximately 80% of them singletons. Sequencing input: peripheral blood. The receptor set was obtained from a man aged 60 to 75 with COVID-19, enrolled during active disease.

The rearrangement joins TRBV28 to TRBJ1-1, with 7 bases fitting TRBD1. CDR3 size: 15 residues. CDR1 and CDR2 from the germline V gene are MDHEN and SYDVKM. V gave up 6 bases and J gave up 7 bases; unmatched junction bases: 14. CDR3 loop: CASSLTARQGREAFF. The CDR3 DNA reads as TGTGCCAGCAGCCTCACCGCAAGACAGGGCCGTGAAGCTTTCTTT.

This chain uses TRBV7-2 with TRBJ2-5; no clear D. This CDR3 contains 11 residues. From germline, CDR1 is SGHTA and CDR2 FQGNSA. V lost 4 bases and J lost 5, with 5 bases in between. The CDR3 is CASSYLETQYF. CDR3 DNA: TGTGCCAGCAGCTACTTGGAGACCCAGTACTTC.

This clone was found many times. The gene calls are TRBV7-2 and TRBJ1-5; 7 bases agree with TRBD1. Trimming cost V 3 bases and J 4 bases; bases outside gene matches: 3. In germline, CDR1 is SGHTA, CDR2 FQGNSA. The CDR3 covers 14 residues. In DNA, the CDR3 is TGTGCCAGCAGCTTGGACAGGTCTAATCAGCCCCAGCATTTT. Translating it yields CASSLDRSNQPQHF.

V and J are TRBV7-8 and TRBJ1-4; perhaps TRBD1 as D (6 bases). Per the germline V gene, CDR1 is SGHVS and CDR2 is FQNEAQ. This CDR3 has 15 amino acids. The ends were cut back, 5 bases at V and 4 bases at J, with 14 bases in the middle. The CDR3 nucleotides read TGTGCCAGCAGCACGCCGGGACACGATAATGAAAAACTGTTTTTT. This encodes CASSTPGHDNEKLFF.

The chain recombines TRBV5-1 with TRBJ1-2, with 7 bases that match TRBD1. There are 14 residues in the CDR3. V shed 5 bases, J shed 0 bases, and the junction held 4 bases outside the gene matches. Germline V gene data show CDR1 as SGHRS and CDR2 as YFSETQ. The CDR3 DNA reads as TGCGCCAGCAGTAGGGACAGAACTAACTATGGCTACACCTTC. Translated: CASSRDRTNYGYTF.

As DNA, the CDR3 is TGCGCCAGCAGCTCGTTTCAGACTAGCACAGATACGCAGTATTTT. It encodes CASSSFQTSTDTQYF. The chain employs TRBV5-1 and TRBJ2-3; D remains unclear. This CDR3 has 15 residues. In germline, CDR1 is SGHRS, CDR2 YFSETQ. V was clipped by 3 bases and J by 0 bases, with 11 bases between them.

The chain couples TRBV4-3 to TRBJ1-4; tentatively, D is TRBD1 (5 bases). Germline-derived CDR1 and CDR2 are LGHNA and YSLEER. V lost 0 bases, J lost 8 bases, and 16 bases lay in between. The CDR3 has 16 residues. The CDR3 DNA reads as TGCGCCAGCAGCCAAGATTTAGCAGGGTTGGGAGAAAAACTGTTTTTT. Its translation is CASSQDLAGLGEKLFF.

The gene calls are TRBV18 and TRBJ1-2; 9 bases are a match to TRBD1. CDR3 length equals 14 residues. Trimming at V came to 3 bases and at J to 4 bases, leaving 3 bases not matched to a gene. The germline gives CDR1 KGHSH, CDR2 LQKENI. The CDR3 region has the DNA TGTGCCAGCTCACCTGGGGGACAGGGCTATGGCTACACCTTC. Amino acids: CASSPGGQGYGYTF.

The chain combines TRBV4-1 with TRBJ1-1; D is unresolved. This CDR3 is 15 amino acids long. With 7 bases removed from V and 1 base from J, the gap between germline ends came to 16 bases. The germline V gene encodes CDR1 MGHRA and CDR2 YSYEKL. The CDR3 loop reads CASTRSGVENTEAFF. In DNA, the CDR3 is TGCGCCAGCACGAGGTCCGGGGTGGAGAACACTGAAGCTTTCTTT.

This chain uses TRBV15 with TRBJ1-2; 7 bases are a match to TRBD1. CDR1 and CDR2 (germline): LNHNV, YYDKDF (reference sequence). The CDR3 runs 13 residues. The junction had 3 bases not matched to a gene; V was cut back by 0 bases and J by 8 bases. The CDR3, as DNA: TGTGCCACCAGCAGAGATTACAGGGGCGGCTACACCTTC. This sequence encodes CATSRDYRGGYTF.

This clone was seen only once. V gene TRBV15 combines with J gene TRBJ2-1; 8 nucleotides agree with TRBD2. This CDR3 has 17 amino acids. V shed 4 bases, J shed 1 base, and the junction held 9 bases outside the gene matches. CDR1 is LNHNV, CDR2 YYDKDF, per germline (reference sequence). The CDR3 nucleotides are TGTGCCACCAGCACCCGGGGGAGCGGGGGATCCTACAATGAGCAGTTCTTC. Translation: CATSTRGSGGSYNEQFF.

The CDR3 loop reads CSIAGAYEQYF. CDR3 sequence (DNA): TGCAGCATAGCGGGAGCCTACGAGCAGTACTTC. V gene TRBV29-1 combines with J gene TRBJ2-7; TRBD2 agrees at 9 bases. Looked up from germline, CDR1 is SQVTM and CDR2 is ANQGSEA. This CDR3 spans 11 amino acids. The trim removed 8 bases at V and 2 bases at J, leaving 1 base unmatched.

The chain uses TRBV2 and TRBJ2-7; 7 nucleotides agree with TRBD1. Germline loops: CDR1 SNHLY, CDR2 FYNNEI. The CDR3 loop spans 15 amino acids. With V trimmed by 8 bases and J by 0 bases, 10 bases remained unmatched. CDR3 sequence: CASLGFGTDSYEQYF. In DNA form, the CDR3 reads TGTGCCAGCCTGGGGTTCGGGACAGACTCCTACGAGCAGTACTTC.

This chain joins TRBV25-1 and TRBJ2-5; D not certain. V dropped 0 bases and J dropped 4 bases, with 9 bases sitting between them. The CDR3 consists of 14 residues. Germline V gene lookup returns CDR1 MGHDK and CDR2 SYGVNS. The CDR3 spells CASSEYQTGETQYF. The CDR3 nucleotides read TGTGCCAGCAGTGAATATCAAACGGGAGAGACCCAGTACTTC. Variable domain in full (rest from reference TRBV25-1 and TRBJ2-5): EADIYQTPRYLVIGTGKKITLECSQTMGHDKMYWYQQDPGMELHLIHYSYGVNSTEKGDLSSESTVSRIRTEHFPLTLESARPSHTSQYLCASSEYQTGETQYFGPGTRLLVL.

J is TRBJ2-1 and V is TRBV29-1; 15 nucleotides align to TRBD2. The junction had 5 bases not matched to a gene; V was cut back by 7 bases and J by 1 base. Looked up from germline, CDR1 is SQVTM and CDR2 is ANQGSEA. There are 16 residues in the CDR3. The CDR3 DNA reads TGCAGCGCCACAGGGACTAGCGGGGGGTCCTACAATGAGCAGTTCTTC. Residues: CSATGTSGGSYNEQFF.

V gene TRBV7-8 combines with J gene TRBJ2-6; 7 bases map to TRBD1. CDR3 length equals 16 residues. Losses at the gene ends were 5 bases for V and 0 bases for J; bases not matched to a gene: 4. CDR1 and CDR2 (germline): SGHVS, FQNEAQ. Here the CDR3 DNA reads TGTGCCAGCAGCATAGAGGGGGCCTCTGGGGCCAACGTCCTGACTTTC. This codes for CASSIEGASGANVLTF.

The chain joins TRBV4-3 to TRBJ1-5; tentatively, D is TRBD1 (5 bases). Germline-derived CDR1 and CDR2 are LGHNA and YSLEER. V was pared by 1 base and J by 4 bases, with 11 bases between. The CDR3 totals 15 residues. CDR3 residues: CASSQGAGRNQPQHF. For the CDR3, the DNA is TGCGCCAGCAGCCAAGGCGCAGGGAGGAATCAGCCCCAGCATTTT.

V usage is TRBV5-4 and J usage is TRBJ2-7; 13 nucleotides match TRBD2. CDR3 length: 15 residues. CDR1 and CDR2 from the germline V gene are SGHNT and YYREEE (reference sequence). The junction had 8 bases not matched to a gene; V was cut back by 4 bases and J by 7 bases. CDR3 sequence (DNA): TGTGCCAGCAGCCCCGGGACTAGCGGGGTTCTGGAGCAGTACTTC. Translating it yields CASSPGTSGVLEQYF. The full variable domain, its missing parts supplied by reference TRBV5-4 and TRBJ2-7, is ETGVTQSPTHLIKTRGQQVTLRCSSQSGHNTVSWYQQALGQGPQFIFQYYREEENGRGNFPPRFSGLQFPNYSSELNVNALELDDSALYLCASSPGTSGVLEQYFGPGTRLTVT.

The chain recombines TRBV7-9 with TRBJ2-7, with D maybe TRBD2 (5 bases). V lost 5 bases to trimming and J lost 2 bases, with 28 bases between them. Germline CDR1 is SEHNR and CDR2 is FQNEAQ (reference sequence). This CDR3 comprises 19 residues. In DNA, the CDR3 is TGTGCCAGCAGCCCAATCCCGGACCCGGGATTAAAACCTCCCTACGAGCAGTACTTC. Protein: CASSPIPDPGLKPPYEQYF.

The V call is TRBV28, the J call TRBJ1-5; 7 bases fit TRBD1. Germline lookup yields CDR1 MDHEN and CDR2 SYDVKM. There are 17 residues in the CDR3. The junction had 8 bases not matched to a gene; V was cut back by 3 bases and J by 0 bases. CDR3 in DNA: TGTGCCAGCAGTTTCTTACAGGGGTGGAATAGCAATCAGCCCCAGCATTTT. It is translated as CASSFLQGWNSNQPQHF.

This rearrangement joins TRBV5-6 to TRBJ1-2, with TRBD1 matching 7 bases. V lost 0 bases to trimming and J lost 7 bases; unmatched junction nucleotides: 9. Germline CDR1 reads SGHDT; CDR2 reads YYEEEE. The CDR3 covers 15 residues. The CDR3 spells CASSLGDRVSIGYTF. The CDR3 bases are TGTGCCAGCAGCTTGGGCGACAGGGTCTCGATTGGCTACACCTTC.

This clone was found once. The rearrangement uses TRBV9 and TRBJ1-5; D gene uncertain. The CDR3 loop spans 15 amino acids. Germline CDR1 is SGDLS and CDR2 is YYNGEE. Trimming shortened V by 2 bases and J by 3 bases, and 12 bases separated the two germline ends. As DNA, the CDR3 is TGTGCCAGCAGCGTTTGGGGAGAGGACAATCAGCCCCAGCATTTT. Translation: CASSVWGEDNQPQHF.

The genes are TRBV5-4 and TRBJ1-1, with unresolved D. Trimming pared 6 bases from V and 1 base from J, leaving 7 bases between. The CDR3 has 12 residues. CDR1 is SGHNT and CDR2 is YYREEE in the germline V gene (reference sequence). DNA for the CDR3: TGTGCCAGCATAGCTCAGAACACTGAAGCTTTCTTT. This sequence encodes CASIAQNTEAFF.

This clone occurred once. The chain couples TRBV19 to TRBJ1-2; 8 bases match TRBD1. The junction had 20 bases not matched to a gene; V was cut back by 6 bases and J by 8 bases. CDR3 length: 17 amino acids. Germline V gives CDR1 LNHDA, CDR2 SQIVND (reference sequence). The CDR3 DNA reads as TGTGCCAGTAGCACCCCCGGCCTCGTTACAGGGGGATGGGGCTACACCTTC. Its protein is CASSTPGLVTGGWGYTF.

CDR3 protein: CASSLAGQTPGAFF. CDR3 nucleotides: TGTGCCAGCAGCTTAGCGGGACAAACACCGGGGGCTTTCTTT. The chain joins TRBV7-2 to TRBJ1-1, with D perhaps matching TRBD1 (6 bases). Trimming cost V 0 bases and J 11 bases, with 16 bases left between them. This CDR3 comprises 14 residues. In germline, CDR1 is SGHTA, CDR2 FQGNSA.

Concerning this clone: This may arise from a read error, as a much more abundant clone is one base away. This chain connects TRBV5-5 to TRBJ1-1; 7 bases map to TRBD1. Germline assignment: CDR1 SGHKS and CDR2 YYEKEE (reference sequence). V dropped 4 bases and J dropped 3; count of bases not matched to a gene: 9. This CDR3 contains 15 residues. This CDR3 is CASSPKTGWDTEAFF. The CDR3 region has the DNA TGTGCCAGCAGCCCGAAGACAGGGTGGGACACTGAAGCTTTCTTT.

This clone was seen once. This sequence joins TRBV10-1 and TRBJ2-2; weak D call: TRBD2 (6 bases). The germline gives CDR1 WNHNN, CDR2 SYGVQD (reference sequence). The CDR3 contains 13 residues. The V end was cut by 5 bases, the J end by 6 bases, with 10 bases between. The CDR3 sequence: CASSRTISGELFF. In DNA form, the CDR3 reads TGCGCCAGCAGTAGGACTATCTCCGGGGAGCTGTTTTTT.

V usage is TRBV30 and J usage is TRBJ1-1; D possibly corresponds to TRBD1 (6 bases). Between the trimmed V and J ends, which lost 0 bases and 5 bases, there was a span of 13 bases. CDR3 length: 14 residues. CDR1 is GTSNPN, CDR2 SVGIG, per germline (reference sequence). CDR3 nucleotide sequence: TGTGCCTGGAGTGTTGGGAGGGGGTTTACTGAAGCTTTCTTT. It specifies CAWSVGRGFTEAFF. Looking up the rest from reference TRBV30 and TRBJ1-1 gives the full variable domain: SQTIHQWPATLVQPVGSPLSLECTVEGTSNPNLYWYRQAAGRGLQLLFYSVGIGQISSEVPQNLSASRPQDRQFILSSKKLLLSDSGFYLCAWSVGRGFTEAFFGQGTRLTVV.

The chain's CDR3 is CASSLVGVATNEKLFF. The CDR3 coding sequence is TGTGCCAGCAGCTTAGTCGGAGTTGCAACTAATGAAAAACTGTTTTTT. The chain links TRBV7-8 to TRBJ1-4; D not certain. The CDR3 extends over 16 amino acids. CDR1 and CDR2 from the germline V gene are SGHVS and FQNEAQ. Trimming removed 1 base at V and 0 bases at J, with 9 bases between. Full variable domain (remainder filled in from reference TRBV7-8 and TRBJ1-4): GAGVSQSPRYKVAKRGQDVALRCDPISGHVSLFWYQQALGQGPEFLTYFQNEAQLDKSGLPSDRFFAERPEGSVSTLKIQRTQQEDSAVYLCASSLVGVATNEKLFFGSGTQLSVL.